The rows below give T cell receptor beta chains drawn from one sample of a study of graft-versus-host responses after intestinal transplantation. Produced via immunoSEQ multiplex PCR; TCRdb's table is partial and in-frame only. The repertoire holds approximately 24,000 clones, with approximately 95% as singletons. The sequenced sample was PBMCs, obtained 18 days after transplant. The origin of the receptors is a human patient who received an intestinal transplant, so some T cells may come from the graft donor. The conserved cysteine and the conserved F or W are not part of the CDR3 here.

j_gene | v_gene | CDR3aa
TRBJ2-3 | TRBV28 | ASSRLAGVTDTQY
TRBJ1-3 | TRBV5-4 | ASSLAGTGGNTIY
TRBJ2-3 | TRBV2 | ASSRADTQY
TRBJ2-5 | TRBV5-1 | ASSLGTGRKETQY
TRBJ2-6 | TRBV27 | ASRPSGANVLT
TRBJ2-5 | TRBV5-1 | ASSQDRETQY
TRBJ1-2 | TRBV19 | ASSSYLQGASGYT
TRBJ2-3 | TRBV9 | ASSLSGAGTPTDTQY
TRBJ1-1 | TRBV9 | ASSVEGARAF
TRBJ2-3 | TRBV4-1 | ASSQTSVRQY
TRBJ2-7 | TRBV19 | ASSMGGNEQY
TRBJ2-3 | TRBV27 | ASSLETSGASGQY
TRBJ2-7 | TRBV7-9 | ASSFEGNPSYEQY
TRBJ1-2 | TRBV29-1 | SVEVGYGYT
TRBJ1-3 | TRBV5-5 | ASSLGAGAYGNTIY
TRBJ1-5 | TRBV6-4 | ASSEGSNQPQH
TRBJ1-4 | TRBV5-1 | ASSLDGSTNEKLF
TRBJ2-7 | TRBV12-5 | ASGLEGYEQY
TRBJ2-7 | TRBV7-2 | AIRITSGVPYEQY
TRBJ1-2 | TRBV29-1 | SVEDSQGYGYT
TRBJ1-1 | TRBV9 | ASSVGGGGLNTEAF
TRBJ2-1 | TRBV13 | ASSSRVPDNEQF
TRBJ1-1 | TRBV18 | ASSYRGPGVLTNTEAF
TRBJ2-7 | TRBV27 | ASRGLHYEQY
TRBJ2-7 | TRBV7-9 | ASRSQAGDEQY
TRBJ1-3 | TRBV4-1 | ASSKGPLSGNTIY
TRBJ2-7 | TRBV19 | ASSRGQTYEQY